This section outlines one TCR beta chain sequence together with its context. The germline gives CDR1 SGHRS, CDR2 YFSETQ. This CDR3 has 15 amino acids. The V and J ends lost 3 bases and 8 bases, in that order; junction bases with no gene match: 11. This entry comes from a study of blood T cell repertoires in COVID-19. Study background: Donors in the United States, Italy and Spain gave samples during acute or convalescent COVID-19. PBMCs, B-cell-depleted T cells, or T cells were the source of the cDNA or gDNA that made up the material.

Authors' analysis steps: Reference gene primer amplification gave estimated nucleated cell counts. The method was immunoSEQ multiplex PCR; TCRdb's version includes in-frame clones alone and lacks a portion of them. The V and J calls and the clone size are those of that table, but D and trimming were determined from the DNA. The data hold 35,000 to 55,000 clones, with more than 70% observed a single time. The source of this sequence is a human donor in a cohort sampled during active COVID-19. The V and J genes are TRBV5-1 and TRBJ1-2; TRBD1 matches at 9 bases. The specimen sequenced was peripheral blood. CDR3 nucleotide sequence: TGCGCCAGCAGCTACCAAGGGACAGGGTCTGGAGGCTACACCTTC. This translates into CASSYQGTGSGGYTF. Full variable domain (missing parts from reference TRBV5-1 and TRBJ1-2): KAGVTQTPRYLIKTRGQQVTLSCSPISGHRSVSWYQQTPGQGLQFLFEYFSETQRNKGNFPGRFSGRQFSNSRSEMNVSTLELGDSALYLCASSYQGTGSGGYTFGSGTRLTVV.